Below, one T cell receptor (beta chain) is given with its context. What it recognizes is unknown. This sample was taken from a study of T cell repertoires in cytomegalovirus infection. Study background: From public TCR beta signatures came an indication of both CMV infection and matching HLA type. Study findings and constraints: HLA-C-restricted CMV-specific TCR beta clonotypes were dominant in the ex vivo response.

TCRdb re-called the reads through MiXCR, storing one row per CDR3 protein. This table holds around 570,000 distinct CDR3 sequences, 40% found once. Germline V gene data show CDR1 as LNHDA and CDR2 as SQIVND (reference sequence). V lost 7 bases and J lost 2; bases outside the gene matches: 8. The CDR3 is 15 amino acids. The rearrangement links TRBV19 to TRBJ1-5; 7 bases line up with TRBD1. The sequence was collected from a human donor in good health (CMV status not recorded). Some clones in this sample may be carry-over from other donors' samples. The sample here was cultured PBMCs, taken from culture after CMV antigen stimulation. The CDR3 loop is CASKTTGLGNQPQHF. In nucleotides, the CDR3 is TGTGCCAGTAAAACGACAGGGTTGGGCAATCAGCCCCAGCATTTT.